This T cell receptor (beta chain) came from a study of OX40 agonist ivuxolimab in advanced cancers. Study outcomes and limitations: Antigen specificity was not determined for the expanded peripheral T cells.

Assay: immunoSEQ multiplex PCR; the TCRdb copy retains only in-frame clones and omits some. The table includes tens of thousands of clones, around 92% detected once. J gave up 0 bases and V 3 bases, and 2 bases lay outside the gene matches. This CDR3 comprises 14 residues. Germline lookup yields CDR1 MDHEN and CDR2 SYDVKM. At cycle 4 day 1, cycle 7 day 1, and baseline, blood was sampled. Notes on this clone: No antigen is known for it. Within the sample, other DNA sequences also encode this same CDR3.

This clonotype was sampled from an adult with an advanced solid tumor such as melanoma, head and neck, liver or kidney cancer. This chain uses TRBV28 with TRBJ2-7; 7 bases align to TRBD1. The sequenced sample was CD4+ or CD8+ T cells sorted from blood, obtained in a trial of the OX40 agonist ivuxolimab. CDR3 nucleotides: TGTGCCAGCAGTTTCAGGGGGAGCTCCTACGAGCAGTACTTC. Translating gives CASSFRGSSYEQYF. The whole variable domain, remainder taken from reference TRBV28 and TRBJ2-7, is DVKVTQSSRYLVKRTGEKVFLECVQDMDHENMFWYRQDPGLGLRLIYFSYDVKMKEKGDIPEGYSVSREKKERFSLILESASTNQTSMYLCASSFRGSSYEQYFGPGTRLTVT.